What follows are 31 T cell receptor beta chains derived from one specimen sequenced in a study of T cell responses to AZD1222 COVID-19 vaccine. Sequenced by immunoSEQ multiplex PCR; TCRdb stores in-frame clones only, minus some. The sample comprises more than 110,000 clones, 75% to 95% of which are singletons, and around 2.7% rests with the top ten. The material was peripheral blood, obtained on day 0 of AZD1222 vaccination. The receptors originated from an adult in good health.

This clone was observed once. The rearrangement uses TRBV2 and TRBJ2-3; 8 bases are a match to TRBD1. The CDR3 spans 14 residues. V gave up 6 bases and J gave up 1 base; unmatched junction bases: 3. CDR1 is SNHLY and CDR2 is FYNNEI in the germline V gene. CDR3 nucleotide sequence: TGTGCCAGCAGGGACAGGGTAGGCACAGATACGCAGTATTTT. Translated, it gives CASRDRVGTDTQYF. The full variable domain, rest sourced from reference TRBV2 and TRBJ2-3, is EPEVTQTPSHQVTQMGQEVILRCVPISNHLYFYWYRQILGQKVEFLVSFYNNEISEKSEIFDDQFSVERPDGSNFTLKIRSTKLEDSAMYFCASRDRVGTDTQYFGPGTRLTVL.

The V call is TRBV11-3, the J call TRBJ2-7, with TRBD2 as a possible D gene (5 bases). V was trimmed by 5 bases and J by 0 bases, leaving 17 bases between them. This CDR3 is built from 16 residues. Germline V gives CDR1 SGHNT, CDR2 YENEEA. CDR3 sequence: CASSPRTGKSSYEQYF. The CDR3 bases are TGTGCCAGCAGCCCTAGGACTGGGAAAAGCTCCTACGAGCAGTACTTC.

The chain employs TRBV19 and TRBJ1-1, with D possibly TRBD1 on 5 matching bases. V was shortened by 3 bases and J by 5 bases, with 13 bases between the two germline ends. The CDR3 spans 14 residues. The germline V gene has CDR1 LNHDA and CDR2 SQIVND (reference sequence). The CDR3 DNA is TGTGCCAGTAGTATGGTCCAGGGATGGACTGAAGCTTTCTTT. It yields the protein CASSMVQGWTEAFF.

The chain has TRBV30 and TRBJ2-2, with TRBD1 matching over 7 bases. The CDR3 sequence is 17 residues long. The V gene end was trimmed by 2 bases and the J gene end by 0 bases; junction bases not matched to a gene: 9. Looked up from germline, CDR1 is GTSNPN and CDR2 is SVGIG (reference sequence). CDR3 in DNA: TGTGCCTGGAGTACAGGGTCGGGACAGCCGAACACCGGGGAGCTGTTTTTT. This sequence encodes CAWSTGSGQPNTGELFF.

V and J are TRBV5-4 and TRBJ1-1; perhaps TRBD1 as D (6 bases). CDR1 and CDR2 (germline): SGHNT, YYREEE (reference sequence). Deletions cut 4 bases from V and 4 bases from J, with 8 bases between. The CDR3 loop spans 12 amino acids. CDR3 in DNA: TGTGCCAGCAGCATCAGGGGCACTGAAGCTTTCTTT. It specifies CASSIRGTEAFF.

The chain joins TRBV7-7 to TRBJ2-2; tentative D call: TRBD1 (6 bases). Trimming cost V 3 bases and J 4 bases, with 15 bases left between them. Germline V CDR1 and CDR2: SSHAT, FNYEAQ (reference sequence). The CDR3 length is 16 residues. DNA for the CDR3: TGTGCCAGCAGCTTGGGACCCTCCAGGGGCACCGGGGAGCTGTTTTTT. This codes for CASSLGPSRGTGELFF. Together with reference TRBV7-7 and TRBJ2-2, the CDR3 gives the full variable domain: GAGVSQSPRYKVTKRGQDVTLRCDPISSHATLYWYQQALGQGPEFLTYFNYEAQPDKSGLPSDRFSAERPEGSISTLTIQRTEQRDSAMYRCASSLGPSRGTGELFFGEGSRLTVL.

The rearrangement joins TRBV9 to TRBJ1-1; 7 nucleotides match TRBD1. The V and J ends lost 0 bases and 2 bases, in that order; junction bases with no gene match: 1. Germline CDR1 SGDLS, CDR2 YYNGEE. The CDR3 spans 14 residues. This CDR3 reads CASSVDRGNTEAFF. The CDR3, as DNA: TGTGCCAGCAGCGTAGACAGGGGAAACACTGAAGCTTTCTTT.

The chain has TRBV19 and TRBJ1-5; a possible D gene is TRBD1 (5 bases). The V gene's germline CDR1 is LNHDA and CDR2 SQIVND (reference sequence). This CDR3 has 15 residues. V gave up 3 bases and J gave up 1 base, with 10 bases separating them. CDR3 sequence reads: CASSIKGPSNQPQHF. CDR3 nucleotides: TGTGCCAGTAGTATTAAGGGGCCCAGCAATCAGCCCCAGCATTTT. Supplemented by reference TRBV19 and TRBJ1-5, the full variable domain reads DGGITQSPKYLFRKEGQNVTLSCEQNLNHDAMYWYRQDPGQGLRLIYYSQIVNDFQKGDIAEGYSVSREKKESFPLTVTSAQKNPTAFYLCASSIKGPSNQPQHFGDGTRLSIL.

CDR3 protein: CASSAPGTTADTQYF. CDR3 in DNA: TGTGCCAGCAGCGCCCCCGGGACTACTGCAGATACGCAGTATTTT. This chain connects TRBV7-8 to TRBJ2-3; 7 bases match TRBD2. CDR1 is SGHVS and CDR2 is FQNEAQ in the germline V gene. V dropped 5 bases and J dropped 4; count of bases not matched to a gene: 9. This CDR3 is 15 amino acids long.

This sequence joins TRBV7-3 and TRBJ2-7, with 11 bases matching TRBD2. Germline values: CDR1 SGHTA, CDR2 FQGTGA. This CDR3 region has 14 residues. The J segment lost 4 bases and the V segment lost 5 bases, leaving 4 bases of the junction unmatched. CDR3 in DNA: TGTGCCAGCAGCGCCGGGACTAGCGGATACGAGCAGTACTTC. It is translated as CASSAGTSGYEQYF.

The CDR3 bases are TGCGCCAGCAGCCAGGCGCCTTCGACAGATACGCAGTATTTT. This gives the protein CASSQAPSTDTQYF. This chain connects TRBV4-3 to TRBJ2-3; no clear D. The germline V and J ends were trimmed by 3 bases and 3 bases, with 10 bases remaining between them. CDR1 is LGHNA, CDR2 YSLEER, per germline. This CDR3 has 14 amino acids.

V gene TRBV20-1 combines with J gene TRBJ2-3, with 7 bases identical to TRBD2. Germline V gives CDR1 DFQATT, CDR2 SNEGSKA (reference sequence). V shed 6 bases and J 0 bases; nucleotides not matched to a gene: 6. The CDR3 is 14 residues long. The CDR3 region has the DNA TGCAGTGCCAGTCGGGGGGTTAGCACAGATACGCAGTATTTT. It is translated as CSASRGVSTDTQYF.

This clone came up once. V is TRBV28 and J is TRBJ1-5; D remains ambiguous. The V gene lost 5 bases and the J gene lost 2 bases, with 13 bases spanning the gap. This CDR3 spans 15 amino acids. CDR1 MDHEN and CDR2 SYDVKM come from the germline V gene. The CDR3 region has the DNA TGTGCCAGCAGTCCGCAAGGCTGGGGCAATCAGCCCCAGCATTTT. Translating gives CASSPQGWGNQPQHF. The full variable domain, completed using reference TRBV28 and TRBJ1-5, is DVKVTQSSRYLVKRTGEKVFLECVQDMDHENMFWYRQDPGLGLRLIYFSYDVKMKEKGDIPEGYSVSREKKERFSLILESASTNQTSMYLCASSPQGWGNQPQHFGDGTRLSIL.

This clone showed up just a few times. The rearrangement uses TRBV28 and TRBJ1-1; unclear D gene. The CDR3 has 12 amino acids. CDR1 is MDHEN and CDR2 is SYDVKM in the germline V gene. V lost 5 bases to trimming and J lost 8 bases, with 12 bases between them. The CDR3 sequence: CASSLFSREAFF. CDR3 coding DNA: TGTGCCAGCAGTCTATTCTCGCGAGAAGCTTTCTTT.

This chain connects TRBV2 to TRBJ2-7; D gene ambiguous. The V end was cut by 3 bases, the J end by 3 bases, with 3 bases between. Germline assignment: CDR1 SNHLY and CDR2 FYNNEI. This CDR3 has 11 residues. The CDR3 protein is CASSDGYEQYF. The CDR3 DNA sequence: TGTGCCAGCAGTGATGGCTACGAGCAGTACTTC.

This clone was recorded only once. The chain recombines TRBV9 with TRBJ1-1, with D hard to call. The CDR3 consists of 15 residues. V was trimmed by 0 bases and J by 0 bases, leaving 9 bases between them. Germline CDR1 reads SGDLS; CDR2 reads YYNGEE. The CDR3 is CASSVAPDLNTEAFF. The CDR3 nucleotides read TGTGCCAGCAGCGTAGCTCCGGACCTGAACACTGAAGCTTTCTTT. The full variable domain, its missing parts supplied by reference TRBV9 and TRBJ1-1, is DSGVTQTPKHLITATGQRVTLRCSPRSGDLSVYWYQQSLDQGLQFLIQYYNGEERAKGNILERFSAQQFPDLHSELNLSSLELGDSALYFCASSVAPDLNTEAFFGQGTRLTVV.

The V and J genes are TRBV5-6 and TRBJ1-2; D uncertain. The V gene's germline CDR1 is SGHDT and CDR2 YYEEEE. The CDR3 covers 16 residues. V lost 2 bases, J lost 3 bases, and 17 bases lay in between. The CDR3 sequence: CASSFLGVGVDYGYTF. The CDR3 nucleotides are TGTGCCAGCAGCTTCCTTGGGGTAGGTGTGGACTATGGCTACACCTTC. The full variable domain, with the rest looked up from reference TRBV5-6 and TRBJ1-2, is DAGVTQSPTHLIKTRGQQVTLRCSPKSGHDTVSWYQQALGQGPQFIFQYYEEEERQRGNFPDRFSGHQFPNYSSELNVNALLLGDSALYLCASSFLGVGVDYGYTFGSGTRLTVV.

V usage is TRBV4-1 and J usage is TRBJ1-5; D is ambiguous. V lost 0 bases to trimming and J lost 7 bases, with 7 bases between them. This CDR3 spans 13 amino acids. CDR1 MGHRA and CDR2 YSYEKL come from the germline V gene. The CDR3: CASSQDRRQPQHF. The CDR3 coding sequence is TGCGCCAGCAGCCAAGATCGGAGACAGCCCCAGCATTTT.

This chain links TRBV11-2 with TRBJ1-1; D remains unclear. Looked up from germline, CDR1 is SGHAT and CDR2 is FQNNGV. Deletions cut 5 bases from V and 5 bases from J, with 9 bases between. The CDR3 has 12 amino acids. DNA for the CDR3: TGTGCCAGCAGCCCTCAGTGGACTGAAGCTTTCTTT. It translates to CASSPQWTEAFF. Combining the CDR3 with reference TRBV11-2 and TRBJ1-1 gives the whole variable domain EAGVAQSPRYKIIEKRQSVAFWCNPISGHATLYWYQQILGQGPKLLIQFQNNGVVDDSQLPKDRFSAERLKGVDSTLKIQPAKLEDSAVYLCASSPQWTEAFFGQGTRLTVV.

This clone occurred a few times. The chain combines TRBV9 with TRBJ1-3, with 11 bases that match TRBD1. Per the germline V gene, CDR1 is SGDLS and CDR2 is YYNGEE. After removal of 4 bases from V and 8 bases from J, the junction contained 14 bases not matched to a gene. The CDR3 extends over 17 amino acids. In DNA form, the CDR3 reads TGTGCCAGCAGCCTTTACCCGAGGACAGGGGGCGCGGACACCATATATTTT. Protein sequence: CASSLYPRTGGADTIYF.

The chain recombines TRBV4-2 with TRBJ1-2; D is possibly TRBD1 (6 bases). The V end lost 0 bases, the J end lost 1 base, and 12 bases lay between the germline ends. Germline loops: CDR1 LGHNA, CDR2 YNFKEQ. This CDR3 is built from 16 residues. CDR3 sequence reads: CASSQDPGHINYGYTF. The CDR3 DNA is TGTGCCAGCAGCCAAGACCCGGGACACATTAACTATGGCTACACCTTC.

This clone was observed once. The chain has TRBV2 and TRBJ2-7; D is uncertain. The CDR3 is 13 amino acids. Deletions cut 6 bases from V and 6 bases from J, with 15 bases between. The germline gives CDR1 SNHLY, CDR2 FYNNEI. This CDR3 reads CASSAYWQGEQYF. The DNA of the CDR3 is TGTGCCAGCAGCGCGTATTGGCAAGGCGAGCAGTACTTC.

The chain's CDR3 is CASSSTSGGSTDTQYF. CDR3 DNA sequence: TGTGCCAGCAGCTCTACTAGCGGGGGGAGCACAGATACGCAGTATTTT. This chain connects TRBV2 to TRBJ2-3; 12 bases agree with TRBD2. Germline V gene lookup returns CDR1 SNHLY and CDR2 FYNNEI. The CDR3 sequence is 16 residues long. J lost 0 bases, V lost 6 bases, and 4 bases had no gene match. The full variable domain, its missing parts supplied by reference TRBV2 and TRBJ2-3, is EPEVTQTPSHQVTQMGQEVILRCVPISNHLYFYWYRQILGQKVEFLVSFYNNEISEKSEIFDDQFSVERPDGSNFTLKIRSTKLEDSAMYFCASSSTSGGSTDTQYFGPGTRLTVL.

CDR3 DNA: TGTGCCAGCACCCGCCTAGGGTCAAACACTGAAGCTTTCTTT. Amino acid sequence: CASTRLGSNTEAFF. The genes are TRBV7-9 and TRBJ1-1; D is unclear. Looked up from germline, CDR1 is SEHNR and CDR2 is FQNEAQ (reference sequence). This CDR3 region has 14 residues. V was pared by 7 bases and J by 2 bases, with 14 bases between.

The chain is built from TRBV4-2 and TRBJ2-5; 9 bases are shared with TRBD2. The CDR3 extends over 18 amino acids. The ends lost 0 bases at V and 5 bases at J; junction bases unmatched: 13. Germline values: CDR1 LGHNA, CDR2 YNFKEQ. The CDR3 is CASSQDKDSGRFGETQYF. Here the CDR3 DNA reads TGTGCCAGCAGCCAAGATAAGGATAGCGGGAGATTCGGGGAGACCCAGTACTTC.

The rearrangement links TRBV11-1 to TRBJ2-1; 7 nucleotides agree with TRBD2. J was trimmed by 8 bases and V by 1 base; bases with no gene match: 8. The germline V gene encodes CDR1 SGHAT and CDR2 FQDESV (reference sequence). CDR3 length: 15 residues. This CDR3 reads CASSLVAGAQHEQFF. As DNA, the CDR3 is TGTGCCAGCAGCTTAGTGGCGGGAGCCCAACATGAGCAGTTCTTC.

This clone has just one count. The chain combines TRBV5-4 with TRBJ1-2; 7 nucleotides align to TRBD1. With 2 bases clipped from V and 3 bases from J, the junction kept 7 bases outside the gene matches. The germline V gene has CDR1 SGHNT and CDR2 YYREEE (reference sequence). The CDR3 is 15 amino acids. In DNA, the CDR3 is TGTGCCAGCAGCTTCGAGGGGGCGAGGGACTATGGCTACACCTTC. Translating gives CASSFEGARDYGYTF. Drawing the rest from reference TRBV5-4 and TRBJ1-2, the complete variable domain is ETGVTQSPTHLIKTRGQQVTLRCSSQSGHNTVSWYQQALGQGPQFIFQYYREEENGRGNFPPRFSGLQFPNYSSELNVNALELDDSALYLCASSFEGARDYGYTFGSGTRLTVV.

V and J are TRBV7-2 and TRBJ2-1, with D hard to call. The CDR3 contains 13 residues. The V end was cut by 0 bases, the J end by 6 bases, with 6 bases between. CDR1 and CDR2 from the germline V gene are SGHTA and FQGNSA. CDR3 residues: CASSLALGNEQFF. The CDR3 DNA is TGTGCCAGCAGCTTAGCCTTGGGCAATGAGCAGTTCTTC.

This chain uses TRBV5-6 with TRBJ1-1, with unresolved D. Germline CDR1 and CDR2: SGHDT and YYEEEE. The V gene lost 1 base and the J gene lost 3 bases, with 7 bases spanning the gap. The CDR3 runs to 13 residues. CDR3 protein: CASSLWAHTEAFF. In DNA form, the CDR3 reads TGTGCCAGCAGCTTGTGGGCGCACACTGAAGCTTTCTTT.

The V call is TRBV28, the J call TRBJ1-1, with D unresolved. Germline V CDR1 and CDR2: MDHEN, SYDVKM. The V and J ends lost 7 bases and 1 base respectively, with 19 bases between them. The CDR3 has 16 amino acids. CDR3 sequence reads: CASKFVWGSGNTEAFF. In nucleotides, the CDR3 is TGTGCCAGCAAATTCGTTTGGGGATCGGGGAACACTGAAGCTTTCTTT. Full variable domain (rest looked up from reference TRBV28 and TRBJ1-1): DVKVTQSSRYLVKRTGEKVFLECVQDMDHENMFWYRQDPGLGLRLIYFSYDVKMKEKGDIPEGYSVSREKKERFSLILESASTNQTSMYLCASKFVWGSGNTEAFFGQGTRLTVV.

J is TRBJ1-2 and V is TRBV5-1, with TRBD1 matching 8 bases. The V gene end was trimmed by 1 base and the J gene end by 4 bases; junction bases not matched to a gene: 6. The CDR3 has 15 residues. CDR1 is SGHRS and CDR2 is YFSETQ in the germline V gene. The DNA for the CDR3 is TGCGCCAGCAGCTTGTGGGGGGACAGGACCTATGGCTACACCTTC. It translates to CASSLWGDRTYGYTF.